These T cell receptor beta chains were read from a single sample in a study of cytomegalovirus exposure and HLA in healthy donors. Clones were sequenced by immunoSEQ multiplex PCR, and TCRdb holds only the in-frame ones, with some missing. The sample lists 85,000 to 120,000 clones, approximately 80% seen once, with approximately 3.6% in the top ten. The material sequenced was PBMCs. The receptors were gathered from a man between 60 and 75 years old in good health and CMV-seronegative. CDR3s include the opening cysteine and the closing phenylalanine or tryptophan. The D gene is left open where the match is weak. Clone size is given for some rows only: seen once, a few or many times, or a class if the clone is expanded.

size: .
V: TRBV5-1
D: TRBD1
J: TRBJ2-1
CDR3: CASSDRGFTYNEQFF
DNA: TGCGCCAGCAGCGACAGGGGTTTTACCTACAATGAGCAGTTCTTC

size: .
V: TRBV5-1
D: TRBD1
J: TRBJ2-2
CDR3: CASSRGQDTGELFF
DNA: TGCGCCAGCAGTAGGGGGCAGGACACCGGGGAGCTGTTTTTT

size: .
V: TRBV7-9
D: TRBD1
J: TRBJ2-7
CDR3: CASSRQGFSYEQYF
DNA: TGTGCCAGCAGTCGACAGGGTTTCTCCTACGAGCAGTACTTC

size: .
V: TRBV11-3
D: .
J: TRBJ2-7
CDR3: CASSLGGSEQYF
DNA: TGTGCCAGCAGCTTAGGAGGGTCCGAGCAGTACTTC

size: few
V: TRBV30
D: .
J: TRBJ1-1
CDR3: CAGSYQGNTEAFF
DNA: TGTGCCGGCAGTTATCAGGGGAACACTGAAGCTTTCTTT

size: few
V: TRBV10-2
D: .
J: TRBJ1-2
CDR3: CASSEAGEGYTF
DNA: TGCGCCAGCAGTGAAGCGGGGGAAGGCTACACCTTC

size: few
V: TRBV7-8
D: TRBD2
J: TRBJ2-1
CDR3: CASRPPLAGGVDEQFF
DNA: TGTGCCAGCAGACCCCCTCTAGCGGGGGGCGTCGATGAGCAGTTCTTC

size: .
V: TRBV5-1
D: .
J: TRBJ2-7
CDR3: CASSAAGGGYEQYF
DNA: TGCGCCAGCAGCGCCGCTGGAGGCGGCTACGAGCAGTACTTC

size: .
V: TRBV11-2
D: .
J: TRBJ1-2
CDR3: CASSWADYGYTF
DNA: TGTGCCAGCAGCTGGGCAGACTATGGCTACACCTTC

size: .
V: TRBV25-1
D: .
J: TRBJ2-7
CDR3: CASSLSGLYEQYF
DNA: TGTGCCAGCAGTCTTTCAGGGCTATACGAGCAGTACTTC

size: once
V: TRBV5-1
D: .
J: TRBJ1-2
CDR3: CASSLDGAANYGYTF
DNA: TGCGCCAGCAGCTTGGATGGGGCCGCTAACTATGGCTACACCTTC

size: .
V: TRBV19
D: .
J: TRBJ2-3
CDR3: CASMRGGGASTDTQYF
DNA: TGTGCCAGTATGAGGGGAGGAGGGGCGAGCACAGATACGCAGTATTTT

size: .
V: TRBV7-2
D: .
J: TRBJ2-3
CDR3: CASSLGTIPTDTQYF
DNA: TGTGCCAGCAGCTTGGGGACAATCCCCACAGATACGCAGTATTTT

size: .
V: TRBV30
D: .
J: TRBJ1-2
CDR3: CAWSQGGRGYGYTF
DNA: TGTGCCTGGAGTCAAGGCGGGCGAGGCTATGGCTACACCTTC

size: few
V: TRBV11-1
D: .
J: TRBJ1-6
CDR3: CASSLVSLSPLHF
DNA: TGTGCCAGCAGCTTAGTGTCTCTTTCACCCCTCCACTTT

size: few
V: TRBV9
D: TRBD1
J: TRBJ2-3
CDR3: CASSERGQARTDTQYF
DNA: TGTGCCAGCAGCGAGAGGGGGCAGGCGAGGACAGATACGCAGTATTTT

size: .
V: TRBV5-5
D: TRBD1
J: TRBJ1-2
CDR3: CASSLWTGGGYTF
DNA: TGTGCCAGCAGCTTGTGGACAGGGGGTGGCTACACCTTC

size: once
V: TRBV11-2
D: .
J: TRBJ1-2
CDR3: CASSLGEVYGYTF
DNA: TGTGCCAGCAGCTTAGGGGAGGTCTATGGCTACACCTTC

size: once
V: TRBV25-1
D: TRBD1
J: TRBJ1-2
CDR3: CASYLQGADGYTF
DNA: TGTGCCAGTTACTTACAGGGGGCCGATGGCTACACCTTC

size: .
V: TRBV2
D: TRBD1
J: TRBJ2-7
CDR3: CASSEFPGTGAPWEYF
DNA: TGTGCCAGCAGTGAATTCCCGGGGACAGGGGCGCCATGGGAGTACTTC